This TCR beta chain was recovered during a study of blood T cell repertoires in COVID-19. The V gene's germline CDR1 is SGHRS and CDR2 YFSETQ. Trimming took off 4 bases at V and 2 bases at J, with 16 bases between the two ends. The CDR3 totals 15 residues. Assay used: immunoSEQ multiplex PCR; TCRdb lists only in-frame clones, some missing. The sample records more than 250,000 clones, roughly 87% being singletons. All enrollees were about 18 to 89 years old and from around 25 US areas. The chain recombines TRBV5-1 with TRBJ2-7; D is perhaps TRBD1 (6 bases). Sequenced sample: PBMCs or T cells enriched from blood (not recorded which). The sequence was obtained from a woman in her twenties or thirties who had recovered from COVID-19. The CDR3 is CASSLTSSGAYEQYF. The CDR3 bases are TGCGCCAGCAGCCTCACCAGCTCAGGGGCCTACGAGCAGTACTTC. The variable domain in full, with the rest retrieved from reference TRBV5-1 and TRBJ2-7, is KAGVTQTPRYLIKTRGQQVTLSCSPISGHRSVSWYQQTPGQGLQFLFEYFSETQRNKGNFPGRFSGRQFSNSRSEMNVSTLELGDSALYLCASSLTSSGAYEQYFGPGTRLTVT.